This entry lists 18 T cell receptor beta chains sequenced from one sample in a study of blood T cell repertoires in COVID-19. The method was immunoSEQ multiplex PCR; TCRdb's version includes in-frame clones alone and lacks a portion of them. The repertoire holds some 200,000 clones, with 83% as singletons. Sequencing input: PBMCs or T cells enriched from blood (not recorded which). These receptors came from a woman aged 45-65 years who had been exposed to COVID-19.

V gene TRBV6-2 or TRBV6-3 combines with J gene TRBJ2-5; no reliable D call. The CDR3 has 12 amino acids. V was shortened by 5 bases and J by 2 bases, with 6 bases between the two germline ends. CDR1 and CDR2 (germline): MNHEY, SVGEGT. The CDR3 DNA reads TGTGCCAGCAGTCTAACTCAAGAGACCCAGTACTTC. The encoded protein is CASSLTQETQYF.

This clone occurred once. CDR3 loop: CATLERHFSGNTIYF. The CDR3 DNA sequence: TGCGCCACCCTGGAGAGGCACTTCTCTGGAAACACCATATATTTT. The chain links TRBV10-1 to TRBJ1-3; D remains ambiguous. Trimming removed 10 bases from V and 0 bases from J, with 16 bases in between. Germline V CDR1 and CDR2: WNHNN, SYGVQD (reference sequence). CDR3 length: 15 residues.

This chain joins TRBV2 and TRBJ2-5; maybe TRBD1 (5 bases). The germline gives CDR1 SNHLY, CDR2 FYNNEI. Trimming shortened V by 7 bases and J by 3 bases, and 12 bases separated the two germline ends. This CDR3 spans 13 amino acids. The CDR3 spells CASNQGRKETQYF. CDR3 nucleotide sequence: TGTGCCAGCAATCAGGGAAGGAAAGAGACCCAGTACTTC.

This sequence joins TRBV24-1 and TRBJ1-5, with 8 positions matching TRBD1. The CDR3 runs 15 residues. V gave up 5 bases and J gave up 7 bases; unmatched junction bases: 9. CDR1 and CDR2 (germline): KGHDR, SFDVKD. Here the CDR3 DNA reads TGTGCCACCAGTGCGGCGGACAGGGAGAACCAGCCCCAGCATTTT. Protein: CATSAADRENQPQHF.

This chain's CDR3 is CASSDPESGNTIYF. The CDR3 DNA reads as TGTGCCAGCAGCGATCCGGAGTCGGGAAACACCATATATTTT. V is TRBV3-1 (or the pseudogene TRBV3-2) and J is TRBJ1-3; D not certain. Per the germline V gene, CDR1 is LGHDT and CDR2 is YNNKEL (reference sequence). V lost 5 bases, J lost 4 bases, and 12 bases lay in between. The length of the CDR3 is 14 residues.

The chain uses TRBV7-8 and TRBJ1-1; no reliable D call. Trimming shortened V by 1 base and J by 1 base, and 7 bases separated the two germline ends. This CDR3 is built from 14 residues. Germline-derived CDR1 and CDR2 are SGHVS and FQNEAQ. DNA of the CDR3: TGTGCCAGCAGCTTAGACAGAGCGAACACTGAAGCTTTCTTT. Translating gives CASSLDRANTEAFF.

This clone was detected a few times. V gene TRBV3-1 (or the pseudogene TRBV3-2) combines with J gene TRBJ2-5; D is undetermined. CDR1 and CDR2 (germline): LGHDT, YNNKEL (reference sequence). The CDR3 runs to 14 residues. Trimming took 1 base from V and 2 from J, leaving 8 bases between them. CDR3 in DNA: TGTGCCAGCAGCCAAGTACAGAGACAAGAGACCCAGTACTTC. Protein sequence: CASSQVQRQETQYF.

This clone was detected once. The chain links TRBV28 to TRBJ1-3, with D maybe TRBD1 (5 bases). Germline CDR1 MDHEN, CDR2 SYDVKM. Trimming took 6 bases from V and 2 from J, leaving 14 bases between them. CDR3 length equals 15 residues. CDR3 region: CASSQAGNPGNTIYF. In DNA, the CDR3 is TGTGCCAGCAGCCAAGCAGGGAACCCTGGAAACACCATATATTTT.

The chain uses TRBV6-1 and TRBJ2-1, with TRBD2 as a possible D gene (6 bases). Germline loops: CDR1 MNHNS, CDR2 SASEGT. V lost 2 bases to trimming and J lost 6 bases, with 11 bases between them. This CDR3 is built from 14 residues. The CDR3 nucleotides are TGTGCCAGCAGTGAAAGTTTGCGGGGCAATGAGCAGTTCTTC. It codes for CASSESLRGNEQFF.

This CDR3 is CASSVTGGHTEAFF. In DNA form, the CDR3 reads TGTGCCAGCAGTGTGACGGGAGGTCACACTGAAGCTTTCTTT. The chain joins TRBV28 to TRBJ1-1; unclear D gene. Germline lookup yields CDR1 MDHEN and CDR2 SYDVKM. This CDR3 has 14 amino acids. Trimming pared 5 bases from V and 3 bases from J, leaving 13 bases between.

The rearrangement uses TRBV5-5 and TRBJ2-3, with 7 nucleotides matching TRBD2. The length of the CDR3 is 14 residues. Germline V gene lookup returns CDR1 SGHKS and CDR2 YYEKEE (reference sequence). V trimming: 3 bases; J trimming: 5 bases; junction bases outside the gene matches: 6. The CDR3 region is CASSWSGEKDTQYF. CDR3 coding DNA: TGTGCCAGCAGCTGGAGCGGGGAGAAAGATACGCAGTATTTT. Full variable domain (rest looked up from reference TRBV5-5 and TRBJ2-3): DAGVTQSPTHLIKTRGQQVTLRCSPISGHKSVSWYQQVLGQGPQFIFQYYEKEERGRGNFPDRFSARQFPNYSSELNVNALLLGDSALYLCASSWSGEKDTQYFGPGTRLTVL.

In DNA form, the CDR3 reads TGTGCCAGCAGTTTCGGGATAGAGACCCAGTACTTC. Amino acids: CASSFGIETQYF. V is TRBV12-3 or TRBV12-4 and J is TRBJ2-5, with D perhaps TRBD2 (5 bases). This CDR3 is 12 amino acids long. Trimming stripped 3 bases from V and 4 bases from J, with 6 bases between.

V and J are TRBV7-2 and TRBJ1-5; D might be TRBD1 (6 bases). Germline V lookup: CDR1 SGHTA, CDR2 FQGNSA. With 3 bases removed from V and 6 bases from J, the gap between germline ends came to 9 bases. This CDR3 spans 13 amino acids. CDR3 in DNA: TGTGCCAGCAGCTTGACAGGCGGTCAGCCCCAGCATTTT. Amino acid sequence: CASSLTGGQPQHF.

In its sample, this clone was seen a few times. The rearrangement joins TRBV12-5 to TRBJ1-1, with TRBD1 as a possible D gene (5 bases). Trimming removed 4 bases at V and 4 bases at J, with 19 bases between. This CDR3 spans 16 amino acids. Germline-derived CDR1 and CDR2 are LGHNT and FRNRAP. This CDR3 reads CASGSPRGGRGTEAFF. DNA for the CDR3: TGTGCTAGTGGTTCCCCCCGCGGGGGAAGGGGCACTGAAGCTTTCTTT.

The chain is built from TRBV3-1 (or the pseudogene TRBV3-2) and TRBJ1-6, with 9 bases lining up with TRBD1. There are 13 residues in the CDR3. Per germline, CDR1 LGHDT and CDR2 YNNKEL (reference sequence). J was trimmed by 9 bases and V by 5 bases; bases with no gene match: 2. The chain's CDR3 is CASSDRGGSPLHF. CDR3 DNA sequence: TGTGCCAGCAGCGACAGGGGGGGTTCACCCCTCCACTTT.

The chain combines TRBV9 with TRBJ2-7; D remains ambiguous. The CDR3 is 14 amino acids. Between the trimmed V and J ends, which lost 4 bases and 6 bases, there was a span of 17 bases. The germline V gene encodes CDR1 SGDLS and CDR2 YYNGEE. The CDR3 coding sequence is TGTGCCAGCAGCAATGGTCTCCTAAGGAGCGAGCAGTACTTC. Translation gives CASSNGLLRSEQYF.

This chain connects TRBV4-2 to TRBJ2-7; 9 bases are shared with TRBD2. Looked up from germline, CDR1 is LGHNA and CDR2 is YNFKEQ. V was pared by 1 base and J by 4 bases, with 5 bases of the junction left unmatched. This CDR3 has 15 amino acids. DNA for the CDR3: TGTGCCAGCAGCCAAGTTTCGACTAGCGGATACGAGCAGTACTTC. Amino acid sequence: CASSQVSTSGYEQYF.

V usage is TRBV18 and J usage is TRBJ1-5, with 12 bases matching TRBD1. The CDR3 contains 16 residues. V dropped 2 bases and J dropped 5; count of bases not matched to a gene: 4. Germline-derived CDR1 and CDR2 are KGHSH and LQKENI. The CDR3 protein is CASSPMGTGGHQPQHF. The CDR3 DNA reads TGTGCCAGCTCACCAATGGGGACAGGGGGCCATCAGCCCCAGCATTTT. The full variable domain, its missing parts supplied by reference TRBV18 and TRBJ1-5, is NAGVMQNPRHLVRRRGQEARLRCSPMKGHSHVYWYRQLPEEGLKFMVYLQKENIIDESGMPKERFSAEFPKEGPSILRIQQVVRGDSAAYFCASSPMGTGGHQPQHFGDGTRLSIL.